This T cell receptor beta chain was documented in a study of shared T cell receptors in the human thymus. Here immunoSEQ multiplex PCR was the method, and the copy in TCRdb shows in-frame clones only, minus some. The sample holds 700,000 or so clones; roughly 88% are singletons and the top ten take roughly 0.01%. V lost 4 bases and J lost 0, with 13 bases in between. The CDR3 is 16 amino acids. CDR1 SGHRS and CDR2 YFSETQ come from the germline V gene. The data also belong to a second study, concerning human thymus T cells. That investigation notes: Thymus tissue was removed during corrective cardiac surgery. Thymic and blood repertoires appeared to show biased V and J gene usage.

Sequenced sample: thymocytes. The TCR sequence derives from a girl younger than two with a congenital heart defect. The V and J genes are TRBV5-1 and TRBJ2-2, with TRBD1 as a possible D gene (5 bases). CDR3 region: CASSHKQDPNTGELFF. CDR3 DNA: TGCGCCAGCAGCCACAAACAGGACCCGAACACCGGGGAGCTGTTTTTT.